This entry lists 25 T cell receptor beta chains sequenced from one sample in a study of blood T cell repertoires in COVID-19. Data came from immunoSEQ multiplex PCR; TCRdb stores just in-frame clones and leaves some out. The sample has just over 650,000 clones, 85% to 90% seen once. Sample: peripheral blood. The source of these receptors is a woman between 18 and 29 years old with acute or convalescent COVID-19.

The chain recombines TRBV21-1 with TRBJ2-1; the table's D call, TRBD2, was not checked against the DNA. TRBV21-1 is tagged as a pseudogene. The CDR3 has 19 amino acids. CDR3 in amino acids: CASSAARHLSPTPLNEQFF. The CDR3 DNA reads TGTGCCAGCAGCGCTGCGCGGCACCTTTCCCCCACCCCTCTCAATGAGCAGTTCTTC.

V is TRBV28 and J is TRBJ1-2, with 7 nucleotides matching TRBD1. Germline trimming cut 3 bases from V and 11 bases from J; bases unmatched to any gene: 21. Germline V lookup: CDR1 MDHEN, CDR2 SYDVKM. The CDR3 has 17 amino acids. The CDR3 protein is CASSFFSLQEGALRYTF. The CDR3 bases are TGTGCCAGCAGTTTTTTTTCACTGCAGGAGGGGGCTTTGCGGTACACCTTC.

The chain joins TRBV2 to TRBJ1-4; D gene uncertain. This CDR3 is 12 amino acids long. V lost 7 bases to trimming and J lost 8 bases, with 11 bases between them. Per the germline V gene, CDR1 is SNHLY and CDR2 is FYNNEI. Written as DNA, the CDR3 is TGTGCCAGCACCCCGGGAGGAGAAAAACTGTTTTTT. This translates into CASTPGGEKLFF.

The V and J genes are TRBV24-1 and TRBJ2-7; 9 nucleotides match TRBD1. Per germline, CDR1 KGHDR and CDR2 SFDVKD. V trimming: 10 bases; J trimming: 7 bases; junction bases outside the gene matches: 4. The CDR3 consists of 11 residues. The CDR3 nucleotides are TGTGCCACAAGACAGGGGGATGAGCAGTACTTC. It encodes CATRQGDEQYF.

V usage is TRBV7-8 and J usage is TRBJ1-5; a possible D gene is TRBD1 (5 bases). The CDR3 is 14 amino acids. In germline, CDR1 is SGHVS, CDR2 FQNEAQ. The germline V and J ends were trimmed by 1 base and 5 bases, with 9 bases remaining between them. The CDR3 loop is CASSLGDRYQPQHF. The CDR3 DNA is TGTGCCAGCAGCTTAGGCGACAGATATCAGCCCCAGCATTTT.

The V and J genes are TRBV27 and TRBJ1-1; no reliable D call. CDR1 is MNHEY and CDR2 is SMNVEV in the germline V gene (reference sequence). This CDR3 has 13 amino acids. With 2 bases removed from V and 7 bases from J, the gap between germline ends came to 11 bases. The CDR3 is CASSLRVSGEAFF. The CDR3, as DNA: TGTGCCAGCAGTTTAAGGGTTAGCGGTGAAGCTTTCTTT.

V gene TRBV28 combines with J gene TRBJ1-3; D gene ambiguous. With 6 bases removed from V and 0 bases from J, the gap between germline ends came to 15 bases. Germline V gene sequence: CDR1 MDHEN, CDR2 SYDVKM. The CDR3 is made up of 16 amino acids. The CDR3 bases are TGTGCCAGCAGACCTCAAGGAAGGAGCTCTGGAAACACCATATATTTT. Its translation is CASRPQGRSSGNTIYF.

This chain links TRBV19 with TRBJ1-3; 7 bases are shared with TRBD1. The V gene's germline CDR1 is LNHDA and CDR2 SQIVND (reference sequence). V was pared by 5 bases and J by 2 bases, with 9 bases of the junction left unmatched. CDR3 size: 16 residues. The CDR3 DNA reads as TGTGCCAGTAGTCTCAACAGGGGCTTGGCTGGAAACACCATATATTTT. Translation gives CASSLNRGLAGNTIYF.

The chain couples TRBV19 to TRBJ2-5; 8 nucleotides agree with TRBD2. The CDR3 contains 15 residues. V gave up 3 bases and J gave up 1 base; unmatched junction bases: 4. Germline loops: CDR1 LNHDA, CDR2 SQIVND (reference sequence). CDR3 loop: CASSIVGGAQETQYF. The DNA of the CDR3 is TGTGCCAGTAGTATTGTCGGGGGGGCCCAAGAGACCCAGTACTTC.

This chain joins TRBV5-1 and TRBJ1-6; 8 positions agree with TRBD1. The trim removed 4 bases at V and 4 bases at J, leaving 13 bases unmatched. The V gene's germline CDR1 is SGHRS and CDR2 YFSETQ. CDR3 length: 18 amino acids. CDR3 in amino acids: CASSPTSTGDPYNSPLHF. In DNA form, the CDR3 reads TGCGCCAGCAGCCCAACCTCGACAGGGGACCCTTATAATTCACCCCTCCACTTT.

This chain links TRBV7-2 with TRBJ2-3; 8 bases fit TRBD2. Germline values: CDR1 SGHTA, CDR2 FQGNSA. The J segment lost 5 bases and the V segment lost 5 bases, leaving 12 bases of the junction unmatched. The CDR3 runs 16 residues. CDR3 nucleotides: TGTGCCAGCAGCCCAATTTCGGGGGGGCAGATAGATACGCAGTATTTT. This gives the protein CASSPISGGQIDTQYF.

The V call is TRBV6-5, the J call TRBJ1-3; the D is unclear. CDR1 is MNHEY and CDR2 is SVGAGI in the germline V gene. V was pared by 8 bases and J by 0 bases, with 14 bases between. The CDR3 is 15 residues long. The chain's CDR3 is CASRGSRSSGNTIYF. The CDR3 nucleotides are TGTGCCAGCCGAGGGTCACGTAGCTCTGGAAACACCATATATTTT.

The V gene is TRBV1, the J gene TRBJ1-1; the D call TRBD1 from the table was never checked on the DNA. TRBV1 is a listed pseudogene. The CDR3 has 13 amino acids. The CDR3 DNA reads as TGCACCAGCAGCCCACAGGGGGGTGTTGAAGCTTTCTTT. Protein: CTSSPQGGVEAFF.

J is TRBJ1-3 and V is TRBV5-1, with no clear D. V dropped 2 bases and J dropped 0 bases, with 9 bases sitting between them. The CDR3 has 15 amino acids. Germline values: CDR1 SGHRS, CDR2 YFSETQ. This CDR3 reads CASSFGNPSGNTIYF. CDR3 DNA sequence: TGCGCCAGCAGCTTCGGGAATCCCTCTGGAAACACCATATATTTT.

Worth noting for this clone: Different DNA sequences within this sample yield the same CDR3. The V gene is TRBV5-1, the J gene TRBJ2-7; 7 nucleotides match TRBD1. V was clipped by 4 bases and J by 4 bases; unmatched bases: 2. Looked up from germline, CDR1 is SGHRS and CDR2 is YFSETQ. The CDR3 extends over 12 amino acids. The CDR3 protein is CASSLGQYEQYF. DNA for the CDR3: TGCGCCAGCAGCCTGGGACAGTACGAGCAGTACTTC.

The V and J genes are TRBV11-2 and TRBJ1-4; 10 bases map to TRBD1. This CDR3 is built from 17 residues. V lost 3 bases and J lost 5; bases outside the gene matches: 9. Germline values: CDR1 SGHAT, CDR2 FQNNGV. CDR3 region: CASSLGWTGGINEKLFF. For the CDR3, the DNA is TGTGCCAGCAGCTTGGGATGGACAGGGGGTATCAATGAAAAACTGTTTTTT.

The J gene is TRBJ1-5, the V gene TRBV30, with 8 bases aligning to TRBD1. This CDR3 contains 12 residues. Trimming cost V 5 bases and J 5 bases; bases outside gene matches: 2. Germline V lookup: CDR1 GTSNPN, CDR2 SVGIG (reference sequence). DNA for the CDR3: TGTGCCTGGGGACAGGGTGATCAGCCCCAGCATTTT. Protein: CAWGQGDQPQHF.

The chain recombines TRBV10-3 with TRBJ1-2, with D perhaps matching TRBD1 (5 bases). V was pared by 2 bases and J by 6 bases, with 10 bases between. The CDR3 totals 13 residues. Germline assignment: CDR1 ENHRY and CDR2 SYGVKD. CDR3 residues: CAISELAGDGYTF. The DNA for the CDR3 is TGTGCCATCAGTGAGCTGGCGGGGGATGGCTACACCTTC.

The rearrangement links TRBV6-4 to TRBJ2-1; maybe TRBD2 (5 bases). CDR1 is MRHNA, CDR2 SNTAGT, per germline. The V end lost 3 bases, the J end lost 6 bases, and 9 bases lay between the germline ends. The CDR3 is made up of 13 amino acids. In DNA form, the CDR3 reads TGTGCCAGCAGTGAAGGCGGGTCCAATGAGCAGTTCTTC. Protein product: CASSEGGSNEQFF.

The gene calls are TRBV10-2 and TRBJ2-2, with unresolved D. Germline loops: CDR1 WSHSY, CDR2 SAAADI. The CDR3 consists of 13 residues. V was clipped by 3 bases and J by 5 bases, with 7 bases between them. The CDR3 protein is CASSETQTGELFF. The CDR3 DNA reads as TGCGCCAGCAGTGAAACGCAGACCGGGGAGCTGTTTTTT.

The chain recombines TRBV7-9 with TRBJ1-2, with a tentative D call TRBD1 (6 bases). Trimming stripped 3 bases from V and 4 bases from J, with 12 bases between. There are 14 residues in the CDR3. Germline V gene sequence: CDR1 SEHNR, CDR2 FQNEAQ (reference sequence). Here the CDR3 reads CASSFTGLAYGYTF. Here the CDR3 DNA reads TGTGCCAGCAGCTTTACAGGGTTGGCCTATGGCTACACCTTC.

This sequence joins TRBV9 and TRBJ2-1, with 9 bases identical to TRBD1. The J segment lost 7 bases and the V segment lost 0 bases, leaving 5 bases of the junction unmatched. This CDR3 spans 15 amino acids. Germline assignment: CDR1 SGDLS and CDR2 YYNGEE. The CDR3 region is CASSVGGQGPNEQFF. CDR3 in DNA: TGTGCCAGCAGCGTAGGGGGACAGGGACCGAATGAGCAGTTCTTC.

The rearrangement joins TRBV6-5 to TRBJ2-5; D gene uncertain. CDR1 is MNHEY, CDR2 SVGAGI, per germline. This CDR3 has 15 residues. The ends were cut back, 1 base at V and 1 base at J, with 10 bases in the middle. The CDR3 DNA follows: TGTGCCAGCAGTTACTTCAACACCTTCCAAGAGACCCAGTACTTC. Translated: CASSYFNTFQETQYF.

This chain links TRBV3-1 (or the pseudogene TRBV3-2) with TRBJ1-2; D is possibly TRBD1 (6 bases). The CDR3 runs 13 residues. Germline V gene lookup returns CDR1 LGHDT and CDR2 YNNKEL (reference sequence). Trimming pared 4 bases from V and 6 bases from J, leaving 12 bases between. The CDR3 DNA reads TGTGCCAGCAGCCTGAAGAACAGGGATGGCTACACCTTC. Translated, it gives CASSLKNRDGYTF.

This chain uses TRBV20-1 with TRBJ2-1; 7 bases are a match to TRBD1. Trimming removed 3 bases from V and 12 bases from J; junction bases left unmatched: 2. Germline values: CDR1 DFQATT, CDR2 SNEGSKA (reference sequence). The CDR3 is made up of 10 amino acids. The CDR3 spells CSARDRRQFF. The CDR3 DNA reads TGCAGTGCTAGGGACAGGAGGCAGTTCTTC.